Following are 13 T cell receptor beta chains from one sample sequenced in a study of blood T cell repertoires in COVID-19. The protocol was immunoSEQ multiplex PCR, while the TCRdb copy is restricted to in-frame clones and leaves out a portion. The sample carries about 140,000 clones, 88% recorded once. The specimen was peripheral blood. Receptors originate from a man in his fifties with active or convalescent COVID-19.

This clone was counted a few times. This sequence joins TRBV6-6 and TRBJ2-1; maybe TRBD2 (5 bases). Trimming removed 0 bases from V and 8 bases from J, with 11 bases in between. The germline V gene has CDR1 MNHNY and CDR2 SVGAGI (reference sequence). This CDR3 has 14 residues. CDR3 coding DNA: TGTGCCAGCAGTTACTCAAGAGGGAGCTATGAGCAGTTCTTC. This encodes CASSYSRGSYEQFF.

The gene calls are TRBV5-1 and TRBJ1-5; D remains ambiguous. The CDR3 covers 15 residues. The V gene lost 0 bases and the J gene lost 0 bases, with 7 bases spanning the gap. Germline V gene data show CDR1 as SGHRS and CDR2 as YFSETQ. CDR3 protein: CASSLDRDSNQPQHF. DNA of the CDR3: TGCGCCAGCAGCTTGGACAGAGATAGCAATCAGCCCCAGCATTTT.

This chain uses TRBV4-3 with TRBJ2-7, with 7 bases aligning to TRBD2. The germline V gene has CDR1 LGHNA and CDR2 YSLEER. The ends lost 0 bases at V and 3 bases at J; junction bases unmatched: 14. There are 18 residues in the CDR3. This CDR3 reads CASSQDHRRSGANYEQYF. DNA of the CDR3: TGCGCCAGCAGCCAAGATCATCGGCGCAGCGGGGCGAACTACGAGCAGTACTTC.

V gene TRBV4-3 combines with J gene TRBJ2-1; 7 nucleotides match TRBD2. The CDR3 sequence is 17 residues long. The V segment lost 1 base and the J segment 8 bases; nucleotides outside the gene matches: 14. From germline, CDR1 is LGHNA and CDR2 YSLEER. The CDR3 DNA follows: TGCGCCAGCAGCCAAGGGCTAGCGGTAAACGTCGTCGATGAGCAGTTCTTC. This codes for CASSQGLAVNVVDEQFF.

The chain is built from TRBV24-1 and TRBJ2-3; maybe TRBD2 (6 bases). Per germline, CDR1 KGHDR and CDR2 SFDVKD. The CDR3 sequence is 15 residues long. Trimming shortened V by 6 bases and J by 1 base, and 13 bases separated the two germline ends. The CDR3 DNA follows: TGTGCCACCAGTCCCGGAGGGGCTGGCACAGATACGCAGTATTTT. Protein product: CATSPGGAGTDTQYF.

The chain is built from TRBV28 and TRBJ2-1; TRBD1 matches 8 bases. CDR1 MDHEN and CDR2 SYDVKM come from the germline V gene. Trimming removed 3 bases from V and 6 bases from J; junction bases left unmatched: 4. This CDR3 is built from 14 residues. This chain's CDR3 is CASSFSDRANEQFF. Here the CDR3 DNA reads TGTGCCAGCAGTTTTTCGGACAGGGCCAATGAGCAGTTCTTC.

The CDR3 protein is CASSQGLAGVLSYEQYF. The CDR3 DNA reads TGTGCCAGCAGCCAAGGACTAGCGGGAGTCCTCTCCTACGAGCAGTACTTC. V gene TRBV7-8 combines with J gene TRBJ2-7; 13 nucleotides line up with TRBD2. The CDR3 totals 17 residues. Germline lookup yields CDR1 SGHVS and CDR2 FQNEAQ. Trimming took 5 bases from V and 0 from J; bases not matched to a gene: 7.

The CDR3 here is CASSPPGLAGGSVTDTQYF. In DNA, the CDR3 is TGTGCCAGCTCACCACCGGGACTAGCGGGAGGCTCGGTCACAGATACGCAGTATTTT. This chain joins TRBV18 and TRBJ2-3; 15 nucleotides agree with TRBD2. This CDR3 spans 19 amino acids. V lost 0 bases to trimming and J lost 2 bases; unmatched junction nucleotides: 6. Germline V gene sequence: CDR1 KGHSH, CDR2 LQKENI.

The genes are TRBV19 and TRBJ2-5; possibly TRBD1 for D (6 bases). Germline lookup yields CDR1 LNHDA and CDR2 SQIVND (reference sequence). The CDR3 is made up of 14 amino acids. V was clipped by 4 bases and J by 1 base, with 10 bases between them. The chain's CDR3 is CASSRNRVQETQYF. CDR3 nucleotide sequence: TGTGCCAGTAGTAGGAACAGGGTCCAAGAGACCCAGTACTTC.

CDR3 sequence: CASRHISRTGGPETQYF. The CDR3 region has the DNA TGTGCCAGCAGACATATAAGCAGGACAGGGGGACCGGAGACCCAGTACTTC. The chain uses TRBV7-3 and TRBJ2-5, with 10 bases identical to TRBD1. V dropped 6 bases and J dropped 5; count of bases not matched to a gene: 15. The CDR3 loop spans 17 amino acids. The germline CDR1 and CDR2 sequences are SGHTA and FQGTGA.

This clone appeared a single time. The chain uses TRBV3-1 (or the pseudogene TRBV3-2) and TRBJ1-6; no firm D call. V was cut by 6 bases and J by 7 bases, with 16 bases left in between. The CDR3 totals 15 residues. Per the germline V gene, CDR1 is LGHDT and CDR2 is YNNKEL (reference sequence). CDR3 residues: CASRIGPVRNSPLHF. In nucleotides, the CDR3 is TGTGCCAGCAGGATTGGTCCTGTGCGGAATTCACCCCTCCACTTT.

V and J are TRBV7-6 and TRBJ2-7, with 8 bases matching TRBD1. Germline CDR1 is SGHVS and CDR2 is FNYEAQ. The V segment lost 4 bases and the J segment 7 bases; nucleotides outside the gene matches: 12. There are 15 residues in the CDR3. The CDR3 loop is CASSSYRGRQREQYF. The CDR3 region has the DNA TGTGCCAGCAGCTCCTACAGGGGGAGACAGCGGGAGCAGTACTTC.

The genes are TRBV5-6 and TRBJ2-1; possibly TRBD1 for D (5 bases). The CDR3 totals 13 residues. CDR1 SGHDT and CDR2 YYEEEE come from the germline V gene. V gave up 4 bases and J gave up 14 bases, with 19 bases separating them. The CDR3 sequence is CASSLGAGLREFF. The CDR3 region has the DNA TGTGCCAGCAGCCTAGGGGCCGGTCTTAGGGAGTTCTTC.